This record covers a single TCR beta chain. The antigen is unknown. A much bigger clone sits one base away, suggesting this may be a read error. This record comes from a study of T cells in Graves' hyperthyroidism and ophthalmopathy. CDR3 size: 16 residues. V lost 6 bases and J 2 bases, leaving 19 bases between the germline ends. RNA transcripts yielded amplified TCR beta CDR3 regions. The HTBI primer set was used in a first-round RT-PCR of the TCR CDR3. MiXCR, applied by TCRdb to the multiplex PCR reads, yields one record per CDR3 protein. The sample yields about 420,000 distinct CDR3 sequences, about 13% seen once. Aged 18 to 65, the patients had hyperthyroidism that was newly diagnosed and had lasted under 2 months. From less than 13 ml of fresh peripheral blood, PBMCs were isolated. Overall study results and limits: Blood also held most thyroid clonotypes expanded beyond 0.001.

The TCR sequence derives from a woman in her late teens or twenties with Graves' hyperthyroidism. This chain uses TRBV12-3 or TRBV12-4 with TRBJ2-5; D gene uncertain. Source material: blood. The CDR3 nucleotides are TGTGCCAGCAGCCCGGACGGGTCGATACTTCAAGAGACCCAGTACTTC. This encodes CASSPDGSILQETQYF.